The next 30 T cell receptor beta chains were all read from a single sample in a study of blood T cell repertoires in COVID-19. Method: immunoSEQ multiplex PCR; TCRdb's copy keeps in-frame clones and lacks some. This repertoire shows under 85,000 clones, 70% to 90% found once; its top ten account for more than 5.5%. Sequenced material: peripheral blood. Every receptor here comes from a man in his 70s with acute or convalescent COVID-19.

The rearrangement links TRBV18 to TRBJ2-7, with TRBD2 matching 7 bases. V shed 1 base and J 7 bases; nucleotides not matched to a gene: 7. The CDR3 has 14 amino acids. Germline CDR1 KGHSH, CDR2 LQKENI. The DNA for the CDR3 is TGTGCCAGCTCACCACTCGCGGGGGAGGGAGAGCAGTACTTC. This encodes CASSPLAGEGEQYF. The full variable domain, its missing parts supplied by reference TRBV18 and TRBJ2-7, is NAGVMQNPRHLVRRRGQEARLRCSPMKGHSHVYWYRQLPEEGLKFMVYLQKENIIDESGMPKERFSAEFPKEGPSILRIQQVVRGDSAAYFCASSPLAGEGEQYFGPGTRLTVT.

V and J are TRBV6-5 and TRBJ1-5; D is uncertain. CDR1 and CDR2 (germline): MNHEY, SVGAGI. Trimming shortened V by 6 bases and J by 2 bases, and 8 bases separated the two germline ends. The CDR3 totals 13 residues. CDR3 nucleotides: TGTGCCAGCAGCACAGTGGGCAATCAGCCCCAGCATTTT. This encodes CASSTVGNQPQHF.

The chain has TRBV5-1 and TRBJ1-2, with unresolved D. The CDR3 is made up of 14 amino acids. V lost 0 bases to trimming and J lost 4 bases, with 10 bases between them. Germline V CDR1 and CDR2: SGHRS, YFSETQ. CDR3 nucleotide sequence: TGCGCCAGCAGCTTGGAGACTGGATTCTATGGCTACACCTTC. Translating it yields CASSLETGFYGYTF.

In the case of this clone: The junction departs from germline at one end; a sequencing error may be responsible. The gene calls are TRBV7-2 and TRBJ2-1; TRBD2 matches at 12 bases. The CDR3 length is 19 residues. Germline values: CDR1 SGHTA, CDR2 FQGNSA. CDR3: CASSLALAGGPGSYNEQFF. The CDR3 nucleotides read TGTGCCAGCAGCCTAGCCCTAGCGGGAGGGCCCGGCTCCTACAATGAGCAGTTCTTC.

The V gene is TRBV19, the J gene TRBJ1-1; D gene uncertain. Trimming removed 7 bases from V and 0 bases from J, with 9 bases in between. Germline V gene sequence: CDR1 LNHDA, CDR2 SQIVND (reference sequence). There are 13 residues in the CDR3. The CDR3 reads CASNGGMNTEAFF. As DNA, the CDR3 is TGTGCCAGTAATGGCGGAATGAACACTGAAGCTTTCTTT. The complete variable domain, with remaining parts taken from reference TRBV19 and TRBJ1-1, reads DGGITQSPKYLFRKEGQNVTLSCEQNLNHDAMYWYRQDPGQGLRLIYYSQIVNDFQKGDIAEGYSVSREKKESFPLTVTSAQKNPTAFYLCASNGGMNTEAFFGQGTRLTVV.

The chain employs TRBV6-2 or TRBV6-3 and TRBJ2-7, with 9 bases that match TRBD2. The length of the CDR3 is 13 residues. J gave up 4 bases and V 4 bases, and 2 bases lay outside the gene matches. Germline V CDR1 and CDR2: MNHEY, SVGEGT. The CDR3 spells CASSSLAGYEQYF. The CDR3, as DNA: TGTGCCAGCAGTTCCCTAGCGGGGTACGAGCAGTACTTC.

The chain carries TRBV18 and TRBJ2-7; maybe TRBD1 (5 bases). The length of the CDR3 is 18 residues. Trimming shortened V by 5 bases and J by 1 base, and 24 bases separated the two germline ends. The V gene's germline CDR1 is KGHSH and CDR2 LQKENI. In DNA form, the CDR3 reads TGTGCCAGCTCAACCAAGAGTGTGGGGAAGGGGCGTTCCTACGAGCAGTACTTC. Protein product: CASSTKSVGKGRSYEQYF.

The chain uses TRBV10-3 and TRBJ1-1; the match to TRBD1 covers 7 bases. Germline lookup yields CDR1 ENHRY and CDR2 SYGVKD. The V segment lost 11 bases and the J segment 3 bases; nucleotides outside the gene matches: 12. This CDR3 is 14 amino acids long. The CDR3 sequence is CASSAGTEYTEAFF. The CDR3 DNA follows: TGTGCCTCGTCCGCTGGGACAGAGTACACTGAAGCTTTCTTT.

J is TRBJ1-5 and V is TRBV5-8, with a possible D match to TRBD1 (6 bases). Trimming shortened V by 2 bases and J by 5 bases, and 20 bases separated the two germline ends. CDR1 is SGHTS and CDR2 is YDEGEE in the germline V gene. The CDR3 has 17 amino acids. CDR3 DNA: TGTGCCAGCAGCTTATCTTTAGCCGTGGACAGTTATCAGCCCCAGCATTTT. This codes for CASSLSLAVDSYQPQHF.

The chain joins TRBV4-1 to TRBJ1-1; D might be TRBD1 (6 bases). This CDR3 is built from 15 residues. The V gene lost 4 bases and the J gene lost 0 bases, with 12 bases spanning the gap. The germline CDR1 and CDR2 sequences are MGHRA and YSYEKL. The CDR3 DNA reads as TGCGCCAGCAGCCGCAACAGGGACGTGAACACTGAAGCTTTCTTT. Protein: CASSRNRDVNTEAFF.

This chain connects TRBV27 to TRBJ1-5; D possibly corresponds to TRBD1 (5 bases). The V gene lost 4 bases and the J gene lost 3 bases, with 13 bases spanning the gap. Germline assignment: CDR1 MNHEY and CDR2 SMNVEV (reference sequence). The CDR3 has 15 amino acids. The CDR3 region has the DNA TGTGCCAGCAGTTCGCAGGGACTGGTCAATCAGCCCCAGCATTTT. Protein: CASSSQGLVNQPQHF.

A remark on this clone: At the DNA level, this CDR3 is encoded by other sequences in the same sample as well. The V and J genes are TRBV18 and TRBJ2-3; D unresolved. Trimming took off 1 base at V and 4 bases at J, with 9 bases between the two ends. This CDR3 spans 14 amino acids. Germline V lookup: CDR1 KGHSH, CDR2 LQKENI. This chain's CDR3 is CASSPLDSSDTQYF. CDR3 DNA: TGTGCCAGCTCACCACTTGATAGTTCAGATACGCAGTATTTT.

CDR3 nucleotide sequence: TGTGCCAGCAGCTTAGATCTTGGACACGAAATCTACGAGCAGTACTTC. Protein: CASSLDLGHEIYEQYF. The rearrangement uses TRBV11-2 and TRBJ2-7; D possibly corresponds to TRBD1 (5 bases). The V and J ends lost 0 bases and 3 bases respectively, with 15 bases between them. The CDR3 is 16 amino acids. CDR1 and CDR2 from the germline V gene are SGHAT and FQNNGV.

This chain connects TRBV28 to TRBJ2-2; 7 nucleotides match TRBD1. The CDR3 contains 16 residues. J was trimmed by 1 base and V by 5 bases; bases with no gene match: 7. CDR1 and CDR2 (germline): MDHEN, SYDVKM. This chain's CDR3 is CASSHSRGKNTGELFF. CDR3 coding DNA: TGTGCCAGCAGTCACAGCAGGGGGAAGAACACCGGGGAGCTGTTTTTT.

The chain has TRBV6-1 and TRBJ1-5, with D possibly matching TRBD1 (5 bases). From germline, CDR1 is MNHNS and CDR2 SASEGT. The V and J ends lost 3 bases and 3 bases respectively, with 15 bases between them. This CDR3 is 16 amino acids long. Here the CDR3 DNA reads TGTGCCAGCAGTGAGACGGACATTTACCCCAATCAGCCCCAGCATTTT. Protein sequence: CASSETDIYPNQPQHF.

The sample holds a few counts of this clone. Distinct nucleotide sequences in the sample also encode this CDR3. The V and J genes are TRBV12-3 or TRBV12-4 and TRBJ1-3; D gene ambiguous. Trimming cost V 0 bases and J 4 bases, with 4 bases left between them. The CDR3 consists of 13 residues. CDR3: CASSLAGGNTIYF. The CDR3 DNA sequence: TGTGCCAGCAGTTTAGCCGGGGGAAACACCATATATTTT.

V gene TRBV3-1 (or the pseudogene TRBV3-2) combines with J gene TRBJ2-1; 10 nucleotides match TRBD2. From germline, CDR1 is LGHDT and CDR2 YNNKEL (reference sequence). V dropped 4 bases and J dropped 6; count of bases not matched to a gene: 9. This CDR3 has 16 amino acids. CDR3 sequence: CASSPPPAGGVNEQFF. The CDR3 DNA is TGTGCCAGCAGCCCCCCCCCAGCGGGGGGGGTCAATGAGCAGTTCTTC.

This chain joins TRBV7-2 and TRBJ1-1, with a possible D match to TRBD1 (5 bases). Looked up from germline, CDR1 is SGHTA and CDR2 is FQGNSA. V lost 0 bases and J lost 3, with 11 bases in between. The CDR3 covers 15 residues. The CDR3 is CASSLAWGPDTEAFF. DNA for the CDR3: TGTGCCAGCAGCTTAGCATGGGGCCCGGACACTGAAGCTTTCTTT.

The chain joins TRBV7-2 to TRBJ2-1; 9 nucleotides line up with TRBD1. CDR3 size: 15 residues. Germline V gene data show CDR1 as SGHTA and CDR2 as FQGNSA. V shed 3 bases and J 5 bases; nucleotides not matched to a gene: 5. The CDR3: CASSFRTGANNEQFF. CDR3 coding DNA: TGTGCCAGCAGCTTCCGGACAGGGGCCAACAATGAGCAGTTCTTC.

The chain links TRBV28 to TRBJ2-1; 9 bases are shared with TRBD1. V was clipped by 6 bases and J by 5 bases; unmatched bases: 5. Germline V gene data show CDR1 as MDHEN and CDR2 as SYDVKM. CDR3 size: 14 residues. The CDR3 DNA follows: TGTGCCAGCAGCCGCCGGGACAGGGACAATGAGCAGTTCTTC. Translating gives CASSRRDRDNEQFF.

This chain links TRBV7-8 with TRBJ1-6; no firm D call. Germline CDR1 SGHVS, CDR2 FQNEAQ. V gave up 7 bases and J gave up 0 bases, with 13 bases separating them. CDR3 size: 16 residues. CDR3 sequence reads: CASTWAGNSYNSPLHF. The CDR3 DNA reads as TGTGCCAGCACCTGGGCCGGGAACTCCTATAATTCACCCCTCCACTTT.

The sample holds a few counts of this clone. The V and J genes are TRBV19 and TRBJ1-1; D is possibly TRBD1 (6 bases). This CDR3 contains 15 residues. Trimming removed 2 bases at V and 9 bases at J, with 19 bases between. Germline CDR1 reads LNHDA; CDR2 reads SQIVND (reference sequence). The CDR3 sequence: CASSISGTSIGKAFF. CDR3 sequence (DNA): TGTGCCAGTAGTATATCCGGGACATCTATAGGTAAAGCTTTCTTT.

V gene TRBV19 combines with J gene TRBJ1-1; 7 positions match TRBD1. Germline V gene lookup returns CDR1 LNHDA and CDR2 SQIVND (reference sequence). The CDR3 is made up of 15 amino acids. J gave up 4 bases and V 7 bases, and 12 bases lay outside the gene matches. The CDR3 loop reads CASTSGQKRPTEAFF. The CDR3 region has the DNA TGTGCCAGTACCTCGGGACAGAAAAGACCCACTGAAGCTTTCTTT.

This clone was counted a few times. CDR3 coding DNA: TGCGCCAGCAGTGGGACTAACCGGGTTGATGAGCAGTTCTTC. Translation: CASSGTNRVDEQFF. This sequence joins TRBV5-1 and TRBJ2-1, with 7 bases matching TRBD2. J was trimmed by 8 bases and V by 5 bases; bases with no gene match: 10. The length of the CDR3 is 14 residues. Germline assignment: CDR1 SGHRS and CDR2 YFSETQ.

The chain is built from TRBV2 and TRBJ2-7; 8 nucleotides align to TRBD1. Germline CDR1 is SNHLY and CDR2 is FYNNEI. Trimming cost V 7 bases and J 2 bases; bases outside gene matches: 7. The CDR3 loop spans 14 amino acids. The CDR3: CASKVQGAAYEQYF. The DNA for the CDR3 is TGTGCCAGCAAGGTGCAGGGGGCAGCCTACGAGCAGTACTTC.

This clone was seen just once. V usage is TRBV5-8 and J usage is TRBJ2-1, with 7 bases matching TRBD2. J was trimmed by 6 bases and V by 0 bases; bases with no gene match: 6. The germline gives CDR1 SGHTS, CDR2 YDEGEE. The CDR3 extends over 15 amino acids. The CDR3 DNA sequence: TGTGCCAGCAGCTTGGCGCAGGGAGGGCTCAATGAGCAGTTCTTC. Its protein product is CASSLAQGGLNEQFF.

V usage is TRBV27 and J usage is TRBJ1-2; 7 bases are shared with TRBD1. With 2 bases clipped from V and 8 bases from J, the junction kept 14 bases outside the gene matches. This CDR3 is built from 16 residues. Germline V gene lookup returns CDR1 MNHEY and CDR2 SMNVEV (reference sequence). CDR3 protein: CASSLLNRGTALGYTF. DNA of the CDR3: TGTGCCAGCAGTTTACTTAATCGCGGGACAGCGCTGGGCTACACCTTC.

The CDR3 coding sequence is TGTGCCAGCAGCAGCGTCGGAGGGGGCAACACAGATACGCAGTATTTT. Its translation is CASSSVGGGNTDTQYF. The chain carries TRBV6-6 and TRBJ2-3; maybe TRBD1 (7 bases). Germline-derived CDR1 and CDR2 are MNHNY and SVGAGI (reference sequence). V shed 6 bases and J shed 2 bases, with 18 bases lying between them. The CDR3 length is 16 residues.

The rearrangement links TRBV25-1 to TRBJ2-7; unclear D gene. The V gene lost 4 bases and the J gene lost 3 bases, with 4 bases spanning the gap. CDR1 is MGHDK and CDR2 is SYGVNS in the germline V gene. The CDR3 runs to 11 residues. This chain's CDR3 is CASSAIYEQYF. The CDR3 nucleotides are TGTGCCAGCAGTGCAATCTACGAGCAGTACTTC.

This clone was counted once. The chain couples TRBV28 to TRBJ2-7; D perhaps matches TRBD1 (6 bases). CDR3 size: 13 residues. The germline CDR1 and CDR2 sequences are MDHEN and SYDVKM. V lost 6 bases and J lost 6, with 15 bases in between. In nucleotides, the CDR3 is TGTGCCAGCAGGGAAGGCAGGGGTAGCGAGCAGTACTTC. Translating it yields CASREGRGSEQYF.